Listed here are 5 T cell receptor beta chains from one sample, sequenced in a study of kidney transplant recipient with SARS-CoV-2 infection. MiXCR, applied by TCRdb to the reads, yields one record per CDR3 protein. The sample records roughly 250,000 distinct CDR3 sequences, 29% being singletons. The specimen was a blood sample, collected at baseline and between days 110 and 120 from a kidney transplant recipient. The source of these receptors is a male patient between 25 and 40 years old who had COVID-19 and was a kidney transplant recipient. Some T cells may have come from the graft donor.

On this clonotype: Germline and junction disagree at one end, which may indicate a read error. V and J are TRBV7-1 and TRBJ1-2, with no clear D. TRBV7-1 is reported as an ORF; its role is uncertain. The CDR3 length is 17 residues. DNA of the CDR3: TGTGCCGGCAGCTATTGTCGTCACGAGGGAAAGACATATGGCTACACCTTC. Amino acid sequence: CAGSYCRHEGKTYGYTF.

Worth noting for this clonotype: A much larger clone is a single base away; this may be a read error. Because the CDR3's place on the DNA is in doubt, the DNA is left out and the CDR3 is given as listed by TCRdb. This chain joins TRBV20-1 and TRBJ2-7; the table's D call of TRBD2 was not tested on the DNA. The CDR3 is 15 residues long, counting both termini. Germline CDR1 reads DFQATT; CDR2 reads SNEGSKA (reference sequence). CDR3: CSASDWGRGTYERYF.

This clonotype was seen repeatedly, ten times or more. V usage is TRBV11-1 and J usage is TRBJ1-2; D not resolved. Trimming pared 5 bases from V and 4 bases from J, leaving 23 bases between. The CDR3 runs to 17 residues. Per germline, CDR1 SGHAT and CDR2 FQDESV (reference sequence). CDR3 coding DNA: TGTGCCAGCAGCAGTTGTGCTAAGGCTGGAAAGACCTATGGCTACACCTTC. It encodes CASSSCAKAGKTYGYTF.

As to this clonotype: Possible read error: a much larger clone is one base away. This sequence joins TRBV20-1 and TRBJ2-7, with D possibly being TRBD1 (6 bases). The end of the DNA aligns better with TRBJ2-5, so the J call may be wrong. The CDR3 length is 13 residues. The germline CDR1 and CDR2 sequences are DFQATT and SNEGSKA (reference sequence). In nucleotides, the CDR3 is TGCAGTGCCCCGACAGGCAGTGTGGAGACCCAGTACTTC. Its protein is CSAPTGSVETQYF.

About this clonotype itself: The conserved closing phenylalanine or tryptophan is absent in this CDR3, likely reflecting a read error. This chain uses TRBV9 with TRBJ1-2; D not resolved. V lost 7 bases to trimming and J lost 4 bases, with 23 bases between them. This CDR3 contains 16 residues. The germline V gene encodes CDR1 SGDLS and CDR2 YYNGEE. The DNA for the CDR3 is TGTGCCAGCCTGACTACGTACTCAAGAAAGACCTATGGCTACACCCTC. It codes for CASLTTYSRKTYGYTL.